The clone carrying this T cell receptor (beta chain) came up a few times. The entry originates in a study of blood T cell repertoires in COVID-19. Background on the study: From the United States, Italy and Spain came samples of acute and convalescent COVID-19. Sources were T cells, B-cell-depleted T cells, or PBMCs; the material itself was cDNA or gDNA.

The length of the CDR3 is 14 residues. V was cut by 6 bases and J by 6 bases, with 19 bases left in between. Assay: immunoSEQ multiplex PCR; the TCRdb copy retains only in-frame clones and omits some. Here the sample spans about 260,000 clones, approximately 80% being singletons. The sequenced material came from peripheral blood. The gene calls are TRBV5-3 and TRBJ2-7; perhaps TRBD2 as D (5 bases). TRBV5-3 is recorded as an ORF, its role being uncertain. The TCR was taken from a man in his fifties or sixties with acute or convalescent COVID-19. The CDR3 sequence is CARTQWGDRGEQYF. CDR3 in DNA: TGTGCCAGAACCCAATGGGGAGATCGCGGCGAGCAGTACTTC.